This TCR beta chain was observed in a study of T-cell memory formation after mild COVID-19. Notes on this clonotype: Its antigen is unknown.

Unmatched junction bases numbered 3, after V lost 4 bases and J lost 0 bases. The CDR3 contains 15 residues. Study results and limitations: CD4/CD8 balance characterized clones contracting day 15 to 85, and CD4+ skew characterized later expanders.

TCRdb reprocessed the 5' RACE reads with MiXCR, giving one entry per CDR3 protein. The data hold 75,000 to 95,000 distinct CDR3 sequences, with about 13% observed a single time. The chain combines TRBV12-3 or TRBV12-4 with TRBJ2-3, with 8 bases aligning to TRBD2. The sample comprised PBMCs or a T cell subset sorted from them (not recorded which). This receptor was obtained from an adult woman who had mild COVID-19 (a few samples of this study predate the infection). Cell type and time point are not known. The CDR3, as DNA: TGTGCCAGCAGTTCGACGGGGGGGAGCACAGATACGCAGTATTTT. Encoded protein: CASSSTGGSTDTQYF.